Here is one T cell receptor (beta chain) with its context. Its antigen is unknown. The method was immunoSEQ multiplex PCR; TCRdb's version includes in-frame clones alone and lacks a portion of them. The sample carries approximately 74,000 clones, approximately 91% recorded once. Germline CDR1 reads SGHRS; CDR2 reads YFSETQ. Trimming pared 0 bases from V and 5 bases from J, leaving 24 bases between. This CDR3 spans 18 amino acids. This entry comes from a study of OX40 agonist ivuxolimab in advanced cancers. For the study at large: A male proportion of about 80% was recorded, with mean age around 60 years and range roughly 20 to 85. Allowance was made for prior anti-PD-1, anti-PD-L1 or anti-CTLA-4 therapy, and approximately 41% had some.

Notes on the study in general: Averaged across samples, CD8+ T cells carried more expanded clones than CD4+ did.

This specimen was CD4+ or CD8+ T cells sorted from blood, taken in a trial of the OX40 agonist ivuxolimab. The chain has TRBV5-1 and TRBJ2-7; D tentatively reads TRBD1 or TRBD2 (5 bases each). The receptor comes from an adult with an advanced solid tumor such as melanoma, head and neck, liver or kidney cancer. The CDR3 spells CASSLAYSGAKRINEQYF. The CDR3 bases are TGCGCCAGCAGCTTGGCCTACTCCGGGGCCAAACGAATTAACGAGCAGTACTTC. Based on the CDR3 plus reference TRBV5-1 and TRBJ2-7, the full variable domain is KAGVTQTPRYLIKTRGQQVTLSCSPISGHRSVSWYQQTPGQGLQFLFEYFSETQRNKGNFPGRFSGRQFSNSRSEMNVSTLELGDSALYLCASSLAYSGAKRINEQYFGPGTRLTVT.